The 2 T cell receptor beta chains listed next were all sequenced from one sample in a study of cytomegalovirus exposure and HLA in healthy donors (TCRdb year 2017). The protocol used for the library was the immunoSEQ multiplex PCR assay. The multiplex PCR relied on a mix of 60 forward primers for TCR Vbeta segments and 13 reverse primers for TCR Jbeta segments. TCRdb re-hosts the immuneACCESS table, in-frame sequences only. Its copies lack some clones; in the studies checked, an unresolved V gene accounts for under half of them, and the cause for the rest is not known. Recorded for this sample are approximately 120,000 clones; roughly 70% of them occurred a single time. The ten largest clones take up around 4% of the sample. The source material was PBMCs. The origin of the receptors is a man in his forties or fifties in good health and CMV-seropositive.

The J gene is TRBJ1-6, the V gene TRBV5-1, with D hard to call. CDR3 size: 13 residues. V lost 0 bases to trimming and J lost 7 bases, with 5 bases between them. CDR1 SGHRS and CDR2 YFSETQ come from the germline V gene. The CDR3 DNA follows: TGCGCCAGCAGCTTGGCCGGGAATTCACCCCTCCACTTT. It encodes CASSLAGNSPLHF.

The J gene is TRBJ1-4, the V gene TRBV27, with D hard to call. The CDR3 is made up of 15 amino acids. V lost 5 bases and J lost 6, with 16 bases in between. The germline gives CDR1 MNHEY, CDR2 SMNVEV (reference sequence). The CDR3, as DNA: TGTGCCAGCAGTGGATCCGGGTTCGTCCATGAAAAACTGTTTTTT. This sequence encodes CASSGSGFVHEKLFF.